The 19 T cell receptor beta chains below all came from one sample that was sequenced in a study of Ad26.COV2.S vaccination and SARS-CoV-2 variants. Documented treatment: roughly 18 received Ad26.COV2.S at low or high dose, single or two shots; several received placebo; per-sample allocation not given. After the first vaccine or placebo injection, samples were drawn on day 63. Data came from immunoSEQ multiplex PCR; TCRdb stores just in-frame clones and leaves some out. The sample has hundreds of thousands of clones, 70% to 90% seen once. The sample consisted of peripheral blood, taken in a trial of Ad26.COV2.S vaccine versus placebo. The receptors come from a person between 18 and 65 years old who received the Ad26.COV2.S COVID-19 vaccine or a placebo.

The genes are TRBV28 and TRBJ2-7; a possible D gene is TRBD1 (6 bases). Germline CDR1 and CDR2: MDHEN and SYDVKM. There are 15 residues in the CDR3. Trimming left V 1 base short and J 2 bases short, with 12 bases between. The CDR3: CASSLSWTDAYEQYF. The CDR3 coding sequence is TGTGCCAGCAGTTTATCATGGACAGATGCCTACGAGCAGTACTTC. Full variable domain (missing parts from reference TRBV28 and TRBJ2-7): DVKVTQSSRYLVKRTGEKVFLECVQDMDHENMFWYRQDPGLGLRLIYFSYDVKMKEKGDIPEGYSVSREKKERFSLILESASTNQTSMYLCASSLSWTDAYEQYFGPGTRLTVT.

The CDR3 bases are TGCGCCAGCAGTGAGTCTGGGGGCCCCGGGGAGCTGTTTTTT. It is translated as CASSESGGPGELFF. V usage is TRBV10-1 and J usage is TRBJ2-2; D possibly corresponds to TRBD1 (6 bases). Germline V gives CDR1 WNHNN, CDR2 SYGVQD (reference sequence). Trimming stripped 0 bases from V and 6 bases from J, with 8 bases between. This CDR3 has 14 amino acids.

This chain links TRBV30 with TRBJ2-7; D not resolved. Germline assignment: CDR1 GTSNPN and CDR2 SVGIG (reference sequence). The CDR3 is 14 amino acids. The V end was cut by 4 bases, the J end by 3 bases, with 16 bases between. The CDR3: CAWNSSPLGYEQYF. CDR3 in DNA: TGTGCCTGGAATAGTTCCCCTTTAGGCTACGAGCAGTACTTC.

The V gene is TRBV4-3, the J gene TRBJ1-2; tentative D call: TRBD1 (5 bases). The V gene lost 1 base and the J gene lost 6 bases, with 18 bases spanning the gap. The CDR3 spans 16 residues. Germline V gene data show CDR1 as LGHNA and CDR2 as YSLEER. The CDR3 coding sequence is TGCGCCAGCAGCCAAGTCGCCGGGGGAAATTCTAATGGCTACACCTTC. This encodes CASSQVAGGNSNGYTF.

Written as DNA, the CDR3 is TGCAGCGCTGACCAGGGGAGCTATGGCTACACCTTC. Its translation: CSADQGSYGYTF. The chain employs TRBV29-1 and TRBJ1-2; weak D call: TRBD1 (6 bases). Deletions cut 7 bases from V and 4 bases from J, with 13 bases between. This CDR3 region has 12 residues. Germline loops: CDR1 SQVTM, CDR2 ANQGSEA.

The chain recombines TRBV14 with TRBJ2-1, with 8 bases identical to TRBD2. The V gene end was trimmed by 4 bases and the J gene end by 9 bases; junction bases not matched to a gene: 8. Germline assignment: CDR1 SGHDN and CDR2 FVKESK. The CDR3 covers 14 residues. The CDR3 DNA reads TGTGCCAGCAGCCCCCTGGCAAGCGGGGGTGAGCAGTTCTTC. Translated: CASSPLASGGEQFF.

V usage is TRBV4-3 and J usage is TRBJ2-2; D remains unclear. The CDR3 consists of 14 residues. Germline CDR1 is LGHNA and CDR2 is YSLEER. Deletions cut 0 bases from V and 7 bases from J, with 9 bases between. The CDR3 DNA follows: TGCGCCAGCAGCCAAGAAACGCCGGGCGGGGAGCTGTTTTTT. Its translation is CASSQETPGGELFF.

Only one count was recorded for this clone. The chain combines TRBV7-2 with TRBJ2-5; no reliable D call. The CDR3 has 14 residues. With 4 bases removed from V and 0 bases from J, the gap between germline ends came to 9 bases. CDR1 and CDR2 from the germline V gene are SGHTA and FQGNSA. The CDR3 spells CASSSLSYQETQYF. In nucleotides, the CDR3 is TGTGCCAGCAGCTCCCTTTCGTACCAAGAGACCCAGTACTTC.

As DNA, the CDR3 is TGTGCCAGCAGCTTCGAGGGGGACAGCTCCTACGAGCAGTACTTC. Residues: CASSFEGDSSYEQYF. The chain couples TRBV11-2 to TRBJ2-7, with 7 bases that match TRBD1. The germline V gene has CDR1 SGHAT and CDR2 FQNNGV. Trimming removed 3 bases from V and 0 bases from J; junction bases left unmatched: 5. CDR3 length: 15 amino acids.

The CDR3 DNA sequence: TGTGCCAGCAAATACTACGGGGGTGAGCAGTTCTTC. Translation: CASKYYGGEQFF. The rearrangement links TRBV2 to TRBJ2-1, with a tentative D call TRBD2 (6 bases). Trimming left V 7 bases short and J 9 bases short, with 13 bases between. CDR1 SNHLY and CDR2 FYNNEI come from the germline V gene. This CDR3 contains 12 residues.

The rearrangement joins TRBV18 to TRBJ2-2; possible D gene TRBD1, 6 bases. The V end was cut by 1 base, the J end by 2 bases, with 8 bases between. Germline V gene sequence: CDR1 KGHSH, CDR2 LQKENI. The CDR3 has 15 residues. For the CDR3, the DNA is TGTGCCAGCTCACCACGACAGGTTAACACCGGGGAGCTGTTTTTT. This sequence encodes CASSPRQVNTGELFF.

This clone was counted once. V and J are TRBV7-6 and TRBJ1-3; D may be TRBD1 (5 bases). Trimming cost V 1 base and J 4 bases, with 11 bases left between them. There are 15 residues in the CDR3. Germline-derived CDR1 and CDR2 are SGHVS and FNYEAQ. The CDR3, as DNA: TGTGCCAGCAGCTTAGGCCCGGGACGCGGAAACACCATATATTTT. Encoded protein: CASSLGPGRGNTIYF.

The chain employs TRBV7-6 and TRBJ2-1; D is possibly TRBD2 (6 bases). The CDR3 totals 16 residues. V lost 2 bases and J 2 bases, leaving 13 bases between the germline ends. The germline V gene has CDR1 SGHVS and CDR2 FNYEAQ. In DNA, the CDR3 is TGTGCCAGCAGCTTAAACCTTGGCGGGACCTACAATGAGCAGTTCTTC. It specifies CASSLNLGGTYNEQFF.

On this clone itself: A junction end diverges from the germline sequence, so it may reflect a read error. V is TRBV9 and J is TRBJ2-3, with 7 bases fitting TRBD2. This CDR3 contains 12 residues. CDR1 and CDR2 from the germline V gene are SGDLS and YYNGEE. The CDR3 loop is CASSGIAGQASF. CDR3 nucleotide sequence: TGTGCCAGCAGCGGGATAGCGGGTCAGGCCTCCTTT. The whole variable domain, filled in from reference TRBV9 and TRBJ2-3, reads DSGVTQTPKHLITATGQRVTLRCSPRSGDLSVYWYQQSLDQGLQFLIQYYNGEERAKGNILERFSAQQFPDLHSELNLSSLELGDSALYFCASSGIAGQASFGPGTRLTVL.

The rearrangement uses TRBV6-5 and TRBJ1-1; D gene unclear. The CDR3 spans 12 residues. CDR1 is MNHEY, CDR2 SVGAGI, per germline. The ends were cut back, 2 bases at V and 1 base at J, with 2 bases in the middle. The CDR3 spells CASSYQNTEAFF. The CDR3 region has the DNA TGTGCCAGCAGTTACCAGAACACTGAAGCTTTCTTT.

This chain joins TRBV7-2 and TRBJ2-5; no firm D call. The CDR3 spans 14 residues. Trimming cost V 1 base and J 2 bases, with 8 bases left between them. CDR1 SGHTA and CDR2 FQGNSA come from the germline V gene. CDR3 sequence: CASSLGAAQETQYF. The CDR3 DNA reads as TGTGCCAGCAGCTTAGGGGCTGCTCAAGAGACCCAGTACTTC.

This clone came up once. The chain uses TRBV19 and TRBJ1-2; D uncertain. The V and J ends lost 3 bases and 8 bases respectively, with 13 bases between them. The length of the CDR3 is 13 residues. CDR1 and CDR2 (germline): LNHDA, SQIVND (reference sequence). For the CDR3, the DNA is TGTGCCAGTAGTATTTCAGTTTTGGAAGGCTACACCTTC. As protein: CASSISVLEGYTF.

The chain links TRBV11-2 to TRBJ2-7; tentative D call: TRBD2 (6 bases). Per germline, CDR1 SGHAT and CDR2 FQNNGV. The CDR3 loop spans 15 amino acids. V was trimmed by 6 bases and J by 3 bases, leaving 18 bases between them. This chain's CDR3 is CASSRSRDSHYEQYF. In DNA, the CDR3 is TGTGCCAGCAGTCGAAGCCGGGACTCCCACTACGAGCAGTACTTC.

The V and J genes are TRBV2 and TRBJ2-7, with 11 bases lining up with TRBD1. This CDR3 has 14 residues. The trim removed 6 bases at V and 5 bases at J, leaving 6 bases unmatched. Germline assignment: CDR1 SNHLY and CDR2 FYNNEI. The CDR3 here is CASSGQGAVHEQYF. For the CDR3, the DNA is TGTGCCAGCAGCGGACAGGGGGCGGTCCACGAGCAGTACTTC.